Below, 14 T cell receptor beta chains from the same sample are listed, as sequenced in a study of shared clonotypes between healthy human individuals. This table comes from immunoSEQ multiplex PCR, and its TCRdb copy is limited to in-frame clones, with some not included. Altogether 850,000 to 1,200,000 clones are present, about 74% being singletons, with the ten largest covering about 1.5%. Sequencing was carried out using memory CD4+ T cells sorted from blood. Subset reported: CD45RA-negative fraction. Receptors were obtained from a man younger than 35 in good health.

V and J are TRBV19 and TRBJ2-2; 7 bases align to TRBD1. Germline V gene lookup returns CDR1 LNHDA and CDR2 SQIVND (reference sequence). With V trimmed by 6 bases and J by 3 bases, 7 bases remained unmatched. The CDR3 is 15 residues long. CDR3: CASRTQGSDTGELFF. DNA of the CDR3: TGTGCCAGTAGAACACAGGGGTCGGACACCGGGGAGCTGTTTTTT.

The rearrangement uses TRBV29-1 and TRBJ1-1, with a tentative D call TRBD1 (6 bases). Germline CDR1 SQVTM, CDR2 ANQGSEA. Trimming removed 1 base from V and 0 bases from J, with 12 bases in between. This CDR3 comprises 15 residues. CDR3 sequence reads: CSVEVGHSMNTEAFF. CDR3 DNA sequence: TGCAGCGTTGAAGTGGGACACAGCATGAACACTGAAGCTTTCTTT.

J is TRBJ2-5 and V is TRBV2; TRBD2 aligns across 8 bases. This CDR3 contains 14 residues. The germline V gene encodes CDR1 SNHLY and CDR2 FYNNEI. V dropped 7 bases and J dropped 1; count of bases not matched to a gene: 5. This CDR3 reads CASTRGGPQETQYF. DNA of the CDR3: TGTGCCAGCACCCGGGGGGGCCCCCAAGAGACCCAGTACTTC.

The CDR3 bases are TGCGCCAGCAGCTCCGGACTAGCGCCGACCTACGAGCAGTACTTC. This encodes CASSSGLAPTYEQYF. The chain employs TRBV5-1 and TRBJ2-7, with 9 bases identical to TRBD2. The length of the CDR3 is 15 residues. CDR1 is SGHRS and CDR2 is YFSETQ in the germline V gene. Trimming at V came to 3 bases and at J to 2 bases, leaving 6 bases not matched to a gene.

This sequence joins TRBV5-1 and TRBJ2-2; D not certain. The CDR3 is made up of 15 amino acids. The germline CDR1 and CDR2 sequences are SGHRS and YFSETQ. Trimming removed 2 bases from V and 2 bases from J, with 10 bases in between. The CDR3 DNA reads TGCGCCAGCAGCTTCGTGGCAGTCAACACCGGGGAGCTGTTTTTT. As protein: CASSFVAVNTGELFF.

The rearrangement joins TRBV11-2 to TRBJ2-3; no firm D call. In germline, CDR1 is SGHAT, CDR2 FQNNGV. The ends were cut back, 6 bases at V and 2 bases at J, with 9 bases in the middle. This CDR3 is 13 amino acids long. The CDR3 DNA is TGTGCCAGCAGATGGGGAAACACAGATACGCAGTATTTT. Encoded protein: CASRWGNTDTQYF. The whole variable domain, filled in from reference TRBV11-2 and TRBJ2-3, reads EAGVAQSPRYKIIEKRQSVAFWCNPISGHATLYWYQQILGQGPKLLIQFQNNGVVDDSQLPKDRFSAERLKGVDSTLKIQPAKLEDSAVYLCASRWGNTDTQYFGPGTRLTVL.

The DNA for the CDR3 is TGTGCCAGCAGTGAATTTCCCGGGACAGGCCGCACAGATACGCAGTATTTT. Its protein is CASSEFPGTGRTDTQYF. V usage is TRBV25-1 and J usage is TRBJ2-3; 8 positions match TRBD1. The CDR3 runs to 17 residues. The V gene's germline CDR1 is MGHDK and CDR2 SYGVNS. Losses at the gene ends were 1 base for V and 1 base for J; bases not matched to a gene: 7.

The CDR3 nucleotides read TGTGCCAGCAGCTTCGGACTAGGCATGTCGGGGGAGCTGTTTTTT. It is translated as CASSFGLGMSGELFF. The gene calls are TRBV11-2 and TRBJ2-2, with 7 bases lining up with TRBD2. CDR3 length: 15 residues. With V trimmed by 3 bases and J by 8 bases, 9 bases remained unmatched. Germline lookup yields CDR1 SGHAT and CDR2 FQNNGV. Combining the CDR3 with reference TRBV11-2 and TRBJ2-2 gives the whole variable domain EAGVAQSPRYKIIEKRQSVAFWCNPISGHATLYWYQQILGQGPKLLIQFQNNGVVDDSQLPKDRFSAERLKGVDSTLKIQPAKLEDSAVYLCASSFGLGMSGELFFGEGSRLTVL.

V gene TRBV11-3 combines with J gene TRBJ2-7; weak D call: TRBD1 (6 bases). The germline V gene encodes CDR1 SGHNT and CDR2 YENEEA. The CDR3 loop spans 12 amino acids. Between the trimmed V and J ends, which lost 5 bases and 8 bases, there was a span of 13 bases. The CDR3 coding sequence is TGTGCCAGCAGCCTCCGGGACAACAAGCAGTACTTC. Translating gives CASSLRDNKQYF.

CDR3: CASSGQTLNSPLHF. CDR3 DNA sequence: TGTGCCAGTAGTGGGCAAACGCTTAATTCACCCCTCCACTTT. The chain combines TRBV19 with TRBJ1-6; D uncertain. CDR1 is LNHDA, CDR2 SQIVND, per germline (reference sequence). V was cut by 5 bases and J by 6 bases, with 11 bases left in between. The CDR3 sequence is 14 residues long.

For this clone: The same CDR3 can be traced to other DNA sequences in this sample. This chain links TRBV5-4 with TRBJ2-3, with 8 bases that match TRBD2. The CDR3 has 15 amino acids. V lost 3 bases, J lost 3 bases, and 6 bases stayed unmatched. Per the germline V gene, CDR1 is SGHNT and CDR2 is YYREEE (reference sequence). CDR3 DNA: TGTGCCAGCAGCTCCGGACTAGCCGATACAGATACGCAGTATTTT. It translates to CASSSGLADTDTQYF. Filled out from reference TRBV5-4 and TRBJ2-3, the complete variable domain reads ETGVTQSPTHLIKTRGQQVTLRCSSQSGHNTVSWYQQALGQGPQFIFQYYREEENGRGNFPPRFSGLQFPNYSSELNVNALELDDSALYLCASSSGLADTDTQYFGPGTRLTVL.

The rearrangement joins TRBV2 to TRBJ1-4; possibly TRBD1 for D (5 bases). V lost 8 bases and J 4 bases, leaving 14 bases between the germline ends. Germline lookup yields CDR1 SNHLY and CDR2 FYNNEI. The CDR3 sequence is 14 residues long. The CDR3: CASGTHGGNEKLFF. In DNA, the CDR3 is TGTGCCAGCGGGACCCACGGGGGTAATGAAAAACTGTTTTTT. Drawing the rest from reference TRBV2 and TRBJ1-4, the complete variable domain is EPEVTQTPSHQVTQMGQEVILRCVPISNHLYFYWYRQILGQKVEFLVSFYNNEISEKSEIFDDQFSVERPDGSNFTLKIRSTKLEDSAMYFCASGTHGGNEKLFFGSGTQLSVL.

CDR3 DNA sequence: TGTGCCAGCAGCTTGGAGACTAAGGGTGCAGGAGATACGCAGTATTTT. Encoded protein: CASSLETKGAGDTQYF. The chain carries TRBV5-6 and TRBJ2-3; perhaps TRBD2 as D (5 bases). Germline CDR1 reads SGHDT; CDR2 reads YYEEEE. The CDR3 runs to 16 residues. The V and J ends lost 0 bases and 5 bases respectively, with 16 bases between them.

This rearrangement joins TRBV29-1 to TRBJ2-1, with D possibly called TRBD1 or TRBD2 (5 bases each). Germline values: CDR1 SQVTM, CDR2 ANQGSEA. Trimming took 2 bases from V and 12 from J, leaving 11 bases between them. There are 11 residues in the CDR3. The CDR3 loop reads CSVEKLGVQFF. The CDR3, as DNA: TGCAGCGTTGAAAAACTAGGGGTGCAGTTCTTC.